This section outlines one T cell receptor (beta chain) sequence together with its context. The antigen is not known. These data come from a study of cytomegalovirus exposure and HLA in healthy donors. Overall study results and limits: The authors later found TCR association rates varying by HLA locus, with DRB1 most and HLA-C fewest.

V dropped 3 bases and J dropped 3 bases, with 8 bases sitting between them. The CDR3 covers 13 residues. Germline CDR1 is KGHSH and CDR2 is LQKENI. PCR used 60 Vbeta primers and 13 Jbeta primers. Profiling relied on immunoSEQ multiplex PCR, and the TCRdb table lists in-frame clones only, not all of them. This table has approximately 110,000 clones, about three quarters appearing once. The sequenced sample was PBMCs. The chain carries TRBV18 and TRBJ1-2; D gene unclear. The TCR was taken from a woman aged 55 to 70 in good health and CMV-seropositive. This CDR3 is CASSPMADYGYTF. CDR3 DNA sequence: TGTGCCAGCTCACCGATGGCGGACTATGGCTACACCTTC.